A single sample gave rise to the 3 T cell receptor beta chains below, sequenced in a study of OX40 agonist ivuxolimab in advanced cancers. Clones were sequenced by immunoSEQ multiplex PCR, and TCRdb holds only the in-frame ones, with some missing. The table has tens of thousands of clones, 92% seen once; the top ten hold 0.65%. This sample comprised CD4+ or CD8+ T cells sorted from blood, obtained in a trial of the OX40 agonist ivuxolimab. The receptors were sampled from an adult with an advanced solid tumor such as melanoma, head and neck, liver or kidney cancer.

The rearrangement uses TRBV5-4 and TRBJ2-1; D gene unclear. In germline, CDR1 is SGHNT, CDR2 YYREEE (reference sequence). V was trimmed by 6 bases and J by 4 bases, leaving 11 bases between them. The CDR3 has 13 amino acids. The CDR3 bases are TGTGCCAGCACCTCTGTCGGTTACAATGAGCAGTTCTTC. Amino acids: CASTSVGYNEQFF.

This chain's CDR3 is CAWSVQGVDSPLHF. The CDR3 bases are TGTGCCTGGAGTGTGCAGGGAGTGGACTCACCCCTCCACTTT. The genes are TRBV30 and TRBJ1-6, with D maybe TRBD1 (5 bases). Looked up from germline, CDR1 is GTSNPN and CDR2 is SVGIG (reference sequence). The CDR3 length is 14 residues. Deletions cut 0 bases from V and 10 bases from J, with 13 bases between.

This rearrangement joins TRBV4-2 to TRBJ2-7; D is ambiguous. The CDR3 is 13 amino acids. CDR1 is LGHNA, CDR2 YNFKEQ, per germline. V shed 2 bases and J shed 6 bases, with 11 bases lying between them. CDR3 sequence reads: CASSQLRVGEQYF. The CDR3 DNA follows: TGTGCCAGCAGCCAATTACGCGTGGGCGAGCAGTACTTC.